These T cell receptor beta chains were read from a single sample in a study of blood T cell repertoires in COVID-19. Sequencing used immunoSEQ multiplex PCR; TCRdb keeps in-frame clones, though not all of them. This table holds fewer than 700,000 clones, approximately 88% found once. Sample: peripheral blood. These receptors were taken from a woman between 50 and 59 years old with COVID-19, enrolled during active disease. The CDR3 runs from the conserved cysteine through the conserved F or W. D genes are given only for firm matches. Size is stated for part of the rows, as once, few or many counts, or as a class when the clone is expanded.

size	V	D	J	CDR3	DNA
.	TRBV2	.	TRBJ2-5	CASRRRQETQYF	TGTGCCAGTCGAAGGAGGCAAGAGACCCAGTACTTC
.	TRBV4-1	.	TRBJ1-3	CASSQDRGNSGNTIYF	TGCGCCAGCAGCCAAGATAGAGGGAACTCTGGAAACACCATATATTTT
.	TRBV9	.	TRBJ1-6	CASSVESGNNSPLHF	TGTGCCAGCAGCGTAGAATCAGGGAACAATTCACCCCTCCACTTT
.	TRBV28	.	TRBJ1-2	CASSIPRGNYGYTF	TGTGCCAGCAGTATCCCAAGGGGAAACTATGGCTACACCTTC
.	TRBV10-3	TRBD1	TRBJ1-4	CAISIPGQGLFF	TGTGCCATCAGTATTCCGGGACAGGGGTTGTTTTTT
.	TRBV6-5	.	TRBJ1-2	CASRDLDGYTF	TGTGCCAGCAGGGACTTGGATGGCTACACCTTC
.	TRBV9	.	TRBJ2-3	CASSEPTAVDTQYF	TGTGCCAGCAGCGAGCCCACGGCGGTTGATACGCAGTATTTT
.	TRBV5-6	TRBD1	TRBJ1-2	CASSSGQGARHF	TGTGCCAGCAGCTCCGGACAGGGGGCTAGGCACTTC
.	TRBV4-1	TRBD1	TRBJ1-4	CASSQSRTGTGKEKLFF	TGCGCCAGCAGCCAATCTCGGACCGGGACAGGGAAAGAAAAACTGTTTTTT
.	TRBV29-1	.	TRBJ2-5	CSVAVSQETQYF	TGCAGCGTAGCTGTCTCCCAAGAGACCCAGTACTTC
.	TRBV11-3	TRBD1	TRBJ1-2	CASSGGTANYGYTF	TGTGCCAGCAGCGGAGGGACAGCTAACTATGGCTACACCTTC
.	TRBV3-1/TRBV3-2	.	TRBJ2-7	CASSQVSRYEQYF	TGTGCCAGCAGCCAAGTCTCCCGCTACGAGCAGTACTTC
many	TRBV6-6	.	TRBJ1-5	CASSWSQGGNQPQHF	TGTGCCAGCAGTTGGTCCCAGGGTGGCAATCAGCCCCAGCATTTT